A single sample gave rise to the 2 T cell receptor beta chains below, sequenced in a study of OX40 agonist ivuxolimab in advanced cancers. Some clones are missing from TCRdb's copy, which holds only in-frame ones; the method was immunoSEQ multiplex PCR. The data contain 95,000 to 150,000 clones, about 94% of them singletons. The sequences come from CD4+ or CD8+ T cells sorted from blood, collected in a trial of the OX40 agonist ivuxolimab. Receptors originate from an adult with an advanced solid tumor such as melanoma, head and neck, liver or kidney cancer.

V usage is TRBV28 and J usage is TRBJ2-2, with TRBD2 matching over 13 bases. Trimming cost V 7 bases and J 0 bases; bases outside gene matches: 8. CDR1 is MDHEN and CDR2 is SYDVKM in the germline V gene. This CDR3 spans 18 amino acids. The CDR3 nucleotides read TGTGCCAGCACCAAGAGGGGACTAGCGGGAACGAACACCGGGGAGCTGTTTTTT. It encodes CASTKRGLAGTNTGELFF. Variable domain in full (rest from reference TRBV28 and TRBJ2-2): DVKVTQSSRYLVKRTGEKVFLECVQDMDHENMFWYRQDPGLGLRLIYFSYDVKMKEKGDIPEGYSVSREKKERFSLILESASTNQTSMYLCASTKRGLAGTNTGELFFGEGSRLTVL.

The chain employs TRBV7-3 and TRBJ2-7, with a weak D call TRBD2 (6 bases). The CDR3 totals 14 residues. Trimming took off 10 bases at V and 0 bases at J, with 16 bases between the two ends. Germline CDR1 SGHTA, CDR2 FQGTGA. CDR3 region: CATSIAAVSYEQYF. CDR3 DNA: TGTGCCACCTCTATAGCGGCGGTCTCCTACGAGCAGTACTTC. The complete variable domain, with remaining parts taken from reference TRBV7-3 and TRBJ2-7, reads GAGVSQTPSNKVTEKGKYVELRCDPISGHTALYWYRQSLGQGPEFLIYFQGTGAADDSGLPNDRFFAVRPEGSVSTLKIQRTERGDSAVYLCATSIAAVSYEQYFGPGTRLTVT.